This TCR beta chain was sequenced in a study of T cell responses to AZD1222 COVID-19 vaccine (dated by TCRdb to about 2021). Regarding the study in general: A total of 230 to 250 trial participants underwent TCR sequencing, of whom around 210 had received two doses of AZD1222 and some 26 had received two doses of the MenACWY control vaccine. Trial participants were enrolled by age into 18-55, 56-69 and 70-plus year subgroups, with around 150, 28 and 57 TCR-sequenced participants respectively. The research as a whole found: The 56-69-year group was small, and its depth increase did not reach significance, likely because of low power. Epitopes outside the regions mutated in the B.1.351 and B.1.1.7 variants were reportedly recognized by nearly half of the unique spike-specific TCRs. After two AZD1222 doses, spike-specific TCR breadth and depth were significantly higher than at day 0 and than in MenACWY recipients. Conclusions about previously exposed vaccinees are limited because only five to seven AZD1222 recipients were SARS-CoV-2 seropositive at baseline. The vaccine-associated CD4 TCRs covered the entire spike protein, and the dominant responses fell in regions 160-218 and 743-854. Participants were mostly white British, with more females than males. The authors suggested clonal diversity may have been underestimated. No day 14 peak-response samples were available, so repertoires were characterized only after the peak T cell response.

The CDR3 regions of human TCRbeta chains were analyzed by immunosequencing. Processing in the source paper ran as follows. TCRs in the repertoires were compared against a reference library of SARS-CoV-2-specific TCRs that had been generated with the MIRA antigen-specificity platform. Breadth meant the fraction of unique TCRs that were SARS-CoV-2-associated, whereas depth meant the fraction of total T cells that were SARS-CoV-2-associated. Using the MIRA data, each spike-specific TCR was assigned both to the spike region to which the TCR was reactive and to a CD4 or CD8 class. Log10-transformed breadth and depth values were compared by one-way ANOVA with Sidak's multiple comparisons tests. TCRdb provides this immuneACCESS table in a form limited to in-frame rearrangements. Some clones are lacking; in checked studies, under half of them reflect an unresolved V gene, and why the rest are absent is not known. V and J calls and clone size are those listed in that table; D and trimming were worked out from the DNA. The sample includes some 99,000 clones, with approximately 91% observed a single time. The ten largest clonotypes hold roughly 13% of the sample.

Read against the paper, the sample's time point label means: baseline before first vaccination. Explained via the paper, the treatment or condition label denotes: meningococcal conjugate vaccine given as trial control. Vaccinee samples were obtained from the UK trials COV001 and COV002, which included a single-blind randomized controlled phase 2/3 trial of AZD1222 (ChAdOx1 nCoV-19) in healthy adults. Trial participant PBMC samples were collected at day 0 and day 28 after the second dose for TCRbeta chain sequencing. On this clone: The clone's antigen remains unknown. Per-base qualities were not stored, and no clone one base away is much larger.

The CDR3 runs 14 residues from the cysteine to the phenylalanine. Just the 42-base CDR3 DNA is kept, in frame starting at base 1. As encoded in the germline V gene, CDR1 is LGHNA while CDR2 is YNFKEQ. At the junction V is shortened by 3 bases and J by 2 bases, with 11 bases in between. The TCR was taken from an adult in good health. The sample here was peripheral blood, taken on day 0 of MenACWY control vaccination. This chain is built from TRBV4-2 and TRBJ2-7, with a weak D call of TRBD1 (5 bases match). In nucleotides, the sequence is TGTGCCAGCAGCCAGGGTCAGGGTACCTACGAGCAGTACTTC. Its protein is CASSQGQGTYEQYF.